This passage covers 25 T cell receptor beta chains from one sample sequenced in a study of early T cells in non-severe SARS-CoV-2 infection (dated by TCRdb to the early 2020s). Library generation was performed with 5' RACE. TCRdb names NextSeq 500 as the instrument used. TCRdb handled the public reads itself, with Q25 trimming in fastp and clone calling in MiXCR, and kept productive beta chains. One record per CDR3 amino acid sequence lists the most common genes and DNA. Here the sample has about 29,000 distinct CDR3 sequences; about 4.6% occur a single time. The ten largest clones represent about 5.7% of the sample. The sequencing input was whole blood. These receptors all come from an adult who was a healthcare worker with PCR-confirmed SARS-CoV-2 infection or an uninfected control (not recorded which).

This sequence joins TRBV20-1 and TRBJ2-1; D uncertain. This CDR3 region has 12 residues. The germline CDR1 and CDR2 sequences are DFQATT and SNEGSKA (reference sequence). Trimming removed 2 bases at V and 5 bases at J, with 7 bases between. The CDR3 protein is CSARMGHNEQFF. DNA for the CDR3: TGCAGTGCTAGAATGGGTCACAATGAGCAGTTCTTC.

The CDR3 here is CASSLVRGYEQYF. CDR3 sequence (DNA): TGCGCCAGCAGCTTGGTTCGCGGCTACGAGCAGTACTTC. J is TRBJ2-7 and V is TRBV5-1; the D is unclear. The CDR3 sequence is 13 residues long. Germline V gene sequence: CDR1 SGHRS, CDR2 YFSETQ. V lost 0 bases to trimming and J lost 3 bases, with 7 bases between them.

This clonotype showed up many times. Mismatch with germline at one junction end may stem from a read error. The chain joins TRBV9 to TRBJ2-5; D not resolved. Germline CDR1 is SGDLS and CDR2 is YYNGEE. The CDR3 runs to 12 residues. The CDR3 nucleotides are TGTGCCAGCAGCACTTCGGACGGCCCCCGGGACTTC. This sequence encodes CASSTSDGPRDF.

This clonotype was seen at least ten times. V gene TRBV7-2 combines with J gene TRBJ2-2, with 11 bases identical to TRBD1. Losses at the gene ends were 11 bases for V and 7 bases for J; bases not matched to a gene: 12. CDR1 SGHTA and CDR2 FQGNSA come from the germline V gene. The CDR3 is 15 amino acids. The CDR3 DNA follows: TGTGCCGCGCTTAGAGGGACAGGGGGAGTCGGGGAGCTGTTTTTT. It translates to CAALRGTGGVGELFF.

This clonotype was counted only a few times. V gene TRBV29-1 combines with J gene TRBJ1-2; D ambiguous. This CDR3 has 11 amino acids. Trimming cost V 7 bases and J 3 bases, with 9 bases left between them. Germline CDR1 is SQVTM and CDR2 is ANQGSEA. CDR3 DNA: TGCAGCGGTGGCTGGGACTATGGCTACACCTTC. Protein: CSGGWDYGYTF.

In its sample, this clonotype was seen many times. CDR3 DNA: TGTGCCAGCAGCACTAGCGGGAGCATCCAAGAGACCCAGTACTTC. This gives the protein CASSTSGSIQETQYF. V gene TRBV5-8 combines with J gene TRBJ2-5; 11 bases fit TRBD2. The V and J ends lost 4 bases and 1 base, in that order; junction bases with no gene match: 3. Germline CDR1 reads SGHTS; CDR2 reads YDEGEE. This CDR3 spans 15 amino acids.

The J gene is TRBJ2-1, the V gene TRBV6-2 or TRBV6-3; no reliable D call. The germline V gene encodes CDR1 MNHEY and CDR2 SVGEGT. The V gene lost 6 bases and the J gene lost 5 bases, with 8 bases spanning the gap. The CDR3 has 12 residues. The CDR3, as DNA: TGTGCCAGCAGGGAATGGCACAATGAGCAGTTCTTC. Amino acids: CASREWHNEQFF.

This clonotype was seen ten or more times. V and J are TRBV7-3 and TRBJ2-1, with 12 bases identical to TRBD2. The germline V gene encodes CDR1 SGHTA and CDR2 FQGTGA. V was pared by 5 bases and J by 3 bases, with 20 bases of the junction left unmatched. This CDR3 spans 21 amino acids. The CDR3 nucleotides are TGTGCCAGCAGCCCCAAAAGAAGACTAGCGGGGGCCCGGGCCAGCTACAATGAGCAGTTCTTC. Its protein is CASSPKRRLAGARASYNEQFF.

This chain joins TRBV27 and TRBJ2-7, with D hard to call. The CDR3 runs to 15 residues. The germline CDR1 and CDR2 sequences are MNHEY and SMNVEV (reference sequence). V lost 3 bases to trimming and J lost 3 bases, with 15 bases between them. The CDR3 loop reads CASSFRNPTYYEQYF. As DNA, the CDR3 is TGTGCCAGCAGTTTCCGAAACCCAACGTACTACGAGCAGTACTTC.

This clonotype was picked up a small number of times. The rearrangement joins TRBV6-2 or TRBV6-3 to TRBJ1-5; 10 bases match TRBD1. The CDR3 has 15 amino acids. V dropped 4 bases and J dropped 5; count of bases not matched to a gene: 5. In germline, CDR1 is MNHEY, CDR2 SVGEGT. CDR3 sequence (DNA): TGTGCCAGCAGTTTCCCGGGACAGGGGTATCAGCCCCAGCATTTT. Its translation: CASSFPGQGYQPQHF.

This clonotype was found many times. The rearrangement links TRBV19 to TRBJ1-4; D unresolved. V gave up 3 bases and J gave up 0 bases, with 5 bases separating them. CDR1 is LNHDA, CDR2 SQIVND, per germline (reference sequence). The CDR3 is 14 amino acids. In nucleotides, the CDR3 is TGTGCCAGTAGTATCAGTGCAACTAATGAAAAACTGTTTTTT. Its translation is CASSISATNEKLFF.

This clonotype was counted many times. This sequence joins TRBV20-1 and TRBJ2-5, with TRBD2 matching over 10 bases. V lost 1 base, J lost 5 bases, and 7 bases stayed unmatched. This CDR3 is 15 amino acids long. Germline CDR1 and CDR2: DFQATT and SNEGSKA (reference sequence). The CDR3 DNA is TGCAGTGCTAGAGTCCTAGCGGGAGATTTGGAGACCCAGTACTTC. Its protein is CSARVLAGDLETQYF.

This clonotype was detected many times. The chain couples TRBV6-6 to TRBJ2-3; 12 nucleotides line up with TRBD1. The CDR3 length is 17 residues. Germline V gives CDR1 MNHNY, CDR2 SVGAGI (reference sequence). Losses at the gene ends were 6 bases for V and 4 bases for J; bases not matched to a gene: 11. The CDR3 sequence is CASSSRAGQGAPDTQYF. For the CDR3, the DNA is TGTGCCAGCAGCTCTCGTGCGGGACAGGGGGCCCCAGATACGCAGTATTTT.

This clonotype was seen ten or more times. The chain recombines TRBV6-6 with TRBJ2-2, with D possibly being TRBD1 or TRBD2 (5 bases each). Per germline, CDR1 MNHNY and CDR2 SVGAGI (reference sequence). V lost 6 bases to trimming and J lost 1 base, with 18 bases between them. The CDR3 loop spans 17 amino acids. CDR3 nucleotides: TGTGCCAGCAGATCAGGGACGAAAGATATGAACACCGGGGAGCTGTTTTTT. Translation gives CASRSGTKDMNTGELFF.

This clonotype was seen at least ten times. The chain employs TRBV19 and TRBJ2-7, with D unresolved. The V end was cut by 9 bases, the J end by 0 bases, with 12 bases between. The length of the CDR3 is 13 residues. Germline CDR1 and CDR2: LNHDA and SQIVND (reference sequence). Here the CDR3 reads CASTPAASYEQYF. CDR3 coding DNA: TGTGCCAGCACCCCGGCGGCCTCCTACGAGCAGTACTTC.

This clonotype has ten or more counts. CDR3 residues: CASSSRLEAYNEQFF. The CDR3 region has the DNA TGTGCCAGCAGTTCCAGACTAGAGGCCTACAATGAGCAGTTCTTC. The V gene is TRBV12-3 or TRBV12-4, the J gene TRBJ2-1; a weak D match, TRBD2 (6 bases). The V gene lost 4 bases and the J gene lost 2 bases, with 12 bases spanning the gap. The CDR3 sequence is 15 residues long.

This clonotype was seen repeatedly, ten times or more. CDR3 protein: CSAVDRFSSGNTIYF. In nucleotides, the CDR3 is TGCAGTGCTGTGGATAGGTTTTCCTCTGGAAACACCATATATTTT. The chain has TRBV20-1 and TRBJ1-3; unclear D gene. V was pared by 5 bases and J by 0 bases, with 14 bases between. The CDR3 has 15 amino acids. Germline V gives CDR1 DFQATT, CDR2 SNEGSKA (reference sequence).

This clonotype was seen many times. This chain joins TRBV2 and TRBJ2-2, with a tentative D call TRBD2 (5 bases). This CDR3 spans 14 amino acids. The germline V gene has CDR1 SNHLY and CDR2 FYNNEI. V was clipped by 6 bases and J by 3 bases, with 11 bases between them. The CDR3 loop reads CASSPLRDTGELFF. Here the CDR3 DNA reads TGTGCCAGCAGCCCTCTGCGGGACACCGGGGAGCTGTTTTTT.

This clonotype has a count of ten or more. V is TRBV6-1 and J is TRBJ1-5; D is unclear. This CDR3 has 15 amino acids. Trimming pared 1 base from V and 3 bases from J, leaving 10 bases between. Germline V CDR1 and CDR2: MNHNS, SASEGT. The CDR3 DNA reads as TGTGCCAGCAGTGAAGGTTTTGGATTCAATCAGCCCCAGCATTTT. This encodes CASSEGFGFNQPQHF.

This clonotype was recorded a few times. This chain joins TRBV12-3 or TRBV12-4 and TRBJ2-1; 7 bases are a match to TRBD1. Trimming took 5 bases from V and 1 from J; bases not matched to a gene: 8. CDR3 size: 16 residues. The CDR3 sequence is CASSRNRGLSYNEQFF. DNA for the CDR3: TGTGCCAGCAGTAGAAACAGGGGCCTTTCCTACAATGAGCAGTTCTTC.

This clonotype has only a few counts. The rearrangement uses TRBV4-1 and TRBJ2-7, with D perhaps given as TRBD1 or TRBD2 (5 bases each). The germline V and J ends were trimmed by 1 base and 6 bases, with 10 bases remaining between them. This CDR3 spans 13 amino acids. The germline CDR1 and CDR2 sequences are MGHRA and YSYEKL. CDR3 bases: TGCGCCAGCAGCCAAGCTGAGGGGTTCGAGCAGTACTTC. Encoded protein: CASSQAEGFEQYF.

This clonotype was seen a handful of times. This chain connects TRBV5-1 to TRBJ1-1; D is ambiguous. V was clipped by 3 bases and J by 7 bases, with 16 bases between them. The CDR3 is 14 residues long. In germline, CDR1 is SGHRS, CDR2 YFSETQ. CDR3 sequence reads: CASSSEDPRGEAFF. In DNA form, the CDR3 reads TGCGCCAGCAGCTCGGAAGACCCCCGGGGTGAAGCTTTCTTT.

The sample holds many counts of this clonotype. The CDR3 nucleotides read TGCAGTGCTAGGTGGCGGGGGAAGTACAATGAGCAGTTCTTC. Its translation: CSARWRGKYNEQFF. This chain uses TRBV20-1 with TRBJ2-1; 7 bases are shared with TRBD2. Germline loops: CDR1 DFQATT, CDR2 SNEGSKA (reference sequence). CDR3 length: 14 residues. V was pared by 3 bases and J by 4 bases, with 6 bases of the junction left unmatched.

The J gene is TRBJ2-1, the V gene TRBV9; no definite D call. V was shortened by 2 bases and J by 0 bases, with 6 bases between the two germline ends. Germline V gene sequence: CDR1 SGDLS, CDR2 YYNGEE. The CDR3 runs 14 residues. CDR3 DNA sequence: TGTGCCAGCAGCGTGCAAAGCTCCTACAATGAGCAGTTCTTC. Encoded protein: CASSVQSSYNEQFF.

This clonotype has at least ten counts. The chain links TRBV3-1 to TRBJ2-1, with 9 nucleotides matching TRBD2. V was clipped by 5 bases and J by 9 bases; unmatched bases: 5. CDR3 length: 13 amino acids. From germline, CDR1 is LGHDT and CDR2 YNNKEL (reference sequence). CDR3 bases: TGTGCCAGCAGCTCGGGACTAGCTATTGAGCAGTTCTTC. Its protein is CASSSGLAIEQFF.